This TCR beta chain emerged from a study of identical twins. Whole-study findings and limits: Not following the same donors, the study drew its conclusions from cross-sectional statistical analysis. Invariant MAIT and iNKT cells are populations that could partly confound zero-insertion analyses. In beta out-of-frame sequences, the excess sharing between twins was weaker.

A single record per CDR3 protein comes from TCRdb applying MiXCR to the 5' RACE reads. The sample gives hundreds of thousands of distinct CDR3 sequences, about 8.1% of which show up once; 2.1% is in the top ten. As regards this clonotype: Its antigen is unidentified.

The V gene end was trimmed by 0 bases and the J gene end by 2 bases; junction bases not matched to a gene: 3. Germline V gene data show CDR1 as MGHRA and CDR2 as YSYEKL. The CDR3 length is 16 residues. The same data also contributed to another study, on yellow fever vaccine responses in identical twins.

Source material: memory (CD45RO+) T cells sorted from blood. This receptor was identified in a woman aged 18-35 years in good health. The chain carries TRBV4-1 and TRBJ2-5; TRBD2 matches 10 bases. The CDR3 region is CASSQDGLAAQETQYF. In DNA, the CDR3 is TGCGCCAGCAGCCAAGACGGACTAGCGGCGCAAGAGACCCAGTACTTC.